This T cell receptor beta chain was recorded in a study of T cell repertoires in cytomegalovirus infection. Study context: HLA-B-restricted CMV epitopes that are well studied were used alongside recently identified HLA-C-restricted ones. Public signatures in TCR beta pointed to CMV infection and matching HLA type. General study points: CMV-specific HLA-C-restricted TCR beta clonotypes dominated the ex vivo response.

On this clonotype: Its target is unknown.

Each CDR3 protein gets one entry after TCRdb re-called the reads with MiXCR. The table records 750,000 to 950,000 distinct CDR3 sequences, 25% to 30% of them present only once. CDR1 and CDR2 (germline): SGHNT, YENEEA. CDR3 length equals 16 residues. Trimming shortened V by 3 bases and J by 2 bases, and 16 bases separated the two germline ends. The specimen was cultured CD8+ T cells from PBMCs, collected from culture after CMV antigen stimulation. The clonotype was recovered from a human donor in good health (CMV status not recorded). Some clones in this sample may be carry-over from other donors' samples. The chain joins TRBV11-3 to TRBJ1-2; possible D gene TRBD1, 5 bases. CDR3 coding DNA: TGTGCCAGCAGCTTTTTTGCGGGGCGGATGAACTATGGCTACACCTTC. Amino acid sequence: CASSFFAGRMNYGYTF.